The clone carrying this TCR beta chain was detected a few times. What it recognizes is unknown. The length of the CDR3 is 13 residues. The ends were cut back, 4 bases at V and 7 bases at J, with 13 bases in the middle. Germline-derived CDR1 and CDR2 are SGHDN and FVKESK. This record comes from a study of cytomegalovirus exposure and HLA in healthy donors. Study results and limitations: According to an earlier analysis, most TCR beta V segments yielded productive rearrangements about 87% or about 30% of the time. In vitro testing confirmed three CMV-associated chains as specific for CMV antigens. TRBV6-2, TRBV6-3 and some other V segments were excluded as indistinguishable.

The PCR employed 60 Vbeta primers together with 13 Jbeta primers. The data were produced by immunoSEQ multiplex PCR, yet TCRdb's version contains in-frame clones alone and is incomplete. The repertoire includes more than 65,000 clones, 60% to 75% of them detected once, and around 10% sits in the top ten. Sampled while nominally healthy, donors likely had unrecorded immune exposures. This rearrangement joins TRBV14 to TRBJ1-2; D perhaps matches TRBD1 (6 bases). The sequence was collected from an older woman in good health and CMV-seropositive. The material sequenced was PBMCs. This chain's CDR3 is CASSPYAGVGYTF. As DNA, the CDR3 is TGTGCCAGCAGCCCATATGCAGGGGTTGGCTACACCTTC.